Following are 4 T cell receptor beta chains from one sample sequenced in a study of T cell responses to AZD1222 COVID-19 vaccine. The protocol was immunoSEQ multiplex PCR, while the TCRdb copy is restricted to in-frame clones and leaves out a portion. The sample lists around 100,000 clones; roughly 84% were seen once. Sequencing used peripheral blood, obtained on day 0 of AZD1222 vaccination. The receptors derive from an adult in good health.

V and J are TRBV27 and TRBJ1-4, with D possibly being TRBD1 (5 bases). The V end was cut by 7 bases, the J end by 5 bases, with 17 bases between. The CDR3 is made up of 15 amino acids. Germline V gene sequence: CDR1 MNHEY, CDR2 SMNVEV (reference sequence). The CDR3 region has the DNA TGTGCCAGCACCTCGGGGGGGATGTTAAATGAAAAACTGTTTTTT. Translated: CASTSGGMLNEKLFF.

This clone showed up just once. The V and J genes are TRBV19 and TRBJ1-3, with 8 positions matching TRBD1. Germline assignment: CDR1 LNHDA and CDR2 SQIVND (reference sequence). The CDR3 runs to 14 residues. With 9 bases clipped from V and 0 bases from J, the junction kept 4 bases outside the gene matches. This CDR3 reads CASTGGHSGNTIYF. DNA for the CDR3: TGTGCCAGCACAGGGGGGCACTCTGGAAACACCATATATTTT.

The J gene is TRBJ1-1, the V gene TRBV18, with 7 bases matching TRBD1. The germline CDR1 and CDR2 sequences are KGHSH and LQKENI. The trim removed 2 bases at V and 8 bases at J, leaving 5 bases unmatched. CDR3 length: 13 amino acids. The CDR3 protein is CASSPTEGAEAFF. The CDR3 nucleotides are TGTGCCAGCTCACCAACGGAGGGGGCGGAAGCTTTCTTT.

The chain couples TRBV24-1 to TRBJ2-1, with D perhaps matching TRBD2 (6 bases). Germline CDR1 KGHDR, CDR2 SFDVKD. The CDR3 sequence is 13 residues long. The V and J ends lost 4 bases and 12 bases respectively, with 15 bases between them. CDR3 sequence (DNA): TGTGCCACCAGTGACTCAGCGGGCCACTCGCAGTTCTTC. Translation gives CATSDSAGHSQFF.